This TCR beta chain is from a study of T cells in narcolepsy. Concerning this clone: Its antigen is not identified.

General study results and limits: HCRT-specific and TRIB2-specific autoreactive clonotypes appeared among same-patient CSF and blood CD4+ clonotypes. In some patient and control memory CD4+ samples, autoreactive clones were absent.

Sequencing used immunoSEQ multiplex PCR; TCRdb keeps in-frame clones, though not all of them. The data hold approximately 23,000 clones, with 85% observed a single time. The source material was memory (CD45RA-) CD4+ T cells from blood. This TCR derives from a human donor in good health.

In DNA, the CDR3 is TGTGCCAGCAGCTTTTCAGGGGAGGAGACCCAGTACTTC. Translating it yields CASSFSGEETQYF. This chain uses TRBV7-6 with TRBJ2-5; D possibly corresponds to TRBD1 (6 bases). CDR3 length equals 13 residues. The V and J ends lost 3 bases and 5 bases respectively, with 10 bases between them. The germline gives CDR1 SGHVS, CDR2 FNYEAQ.